These 20 T cell receptor beta chains share one sample of origin, sequenced in a study of human T cells and chemical hapten exposure. TCRdb independently ran MiXCR on the RACE reads; one entry per CDR3 protein. The sample holds over 70,000 distinct CDR3 sequences; 8.5% are singletons and the top ten take 3% to 4.5%. Time point: patch test 2, 6 weeks after DPC sensitization. As for treatment: therapeutic diphenylcyclopropenone sensitization with weekly scalp DPC. The sample was whole blood, taken in connection with sensitization to the hapten diphenylcyclopropenone (DPC). Receptors were obtained from a woman between 45 and 60 years old with alopecia areata. Some clones in this sample may be carry-over from other donors' samples.

In this sample, this clonotype turned up a few times. The J gene is TRBJ2-3, the V gene TRBV7-9; weak D call: TRBD1 (6 bases). This CDR3 spans 17 amino acids. Germline V gene sequence: CDR1 SEHNR, CDR2 FQNEAQ (reference sequence). The V end lost 0 bases, the J end lost 2 bases, and 15 bases lay between the germline ends. CDR3 sequence reads: CASSLAQGHTLTDTQYF. The CDR3 DNA reads as TGTGCCAGCAGCTTAGCGCAGGGACACACTCTCACAGATACGCAGTATTTT.

This sequence joins TRBV11-2 and TRBJ2-3; TRBD1 matches at 7 bases. The germline V gene has CDR1 SGHAT and CDR2 FQNNGV. With 2 bases clipped from V and 11 bases from J, the junction kept 4 bases outside the gene matches. The CDR3 totals 12 residues. Here the CDR3 DNA reads TGTGCCAGCAGCTTAAGGGGGCCCAAGCAGTATTTT. Translating it yields CASSLRGPKQYF.

The chain recombines TRBV20-1 with TRBJ1-5; no definite D call. Germline V gene lookup returns CDR1 DFQATT and CDR2 SNEGSKA (reference sequence). The CDR3 length is 13 residues. V was cut by 2 bases and J by 2 bases, with 7 bases left in between. The CDR3 loop reads CSARRQGNQPQHF. CDR3 nucleotide sequence: TGCAGTGCTAGACGGCAGGGCAATCAGCCCCAGCATTTT.

The table lists this clonotype with a few counts. This sequence joins TRBV27 and TRBJ2-3, with 9 bases lining up with TRBD2. This CDR3 spans 16 amino acids. The junction had 4 bases not matched to a gene; V was cut back by 1 base and J by 2 bases. Looked up from germline, CDR1 is MNHEY and CDR2 is SMNVEV (reference sequence). The CDR3 DNA sequence: TGTGCCAGCAGTTTATGGCGGGGGGGACTCACAGATACGCAGTATTTT. Amino acids: CASSLWRGGLTDTQYF.

This clonotype was counted ten times or more. CDR3 DNA: TGTGCCAGCAGCCCTCCCGGAGATACGCAGTATTTT. It is translated as CASSPPGDTQYF. This chain uses TRBV7-2 with TRBJ2-3, with no clear D. Germline CDR1 is SGHTA and CDR2 is FQGNSA. This CDR3 comprises 12 residues. V lost 5 bases, J lost 5 bases, and 8 bases lay in between.

The chain is built from TRBV7-2 and TRBJ1-5; D is unresolved. The CDR3 spans 12 residues. Trimming cost V 5 bases and J 5 bases, with 7 bases left between them. Germline CDR1 and CDR2: SGHTA and FQGNSA. CDR3 in DNA: TGTGCCAGCAGCCAAAGGGATCAGCCCCAGCATTTT. Translating gives CASSQRDQPQHF. Combining the CDR3 with reference TRBV7-2 and TRBJ1-5 gives the whole variable domain GAGVSQSPSNKVTEKGKDVELRCDPISGHTALYWYRQSLGQGLEFLIYFQGNSAPDKSGLPSDRFSAERTGGSVSTLTIQRTQQEDSAVYLCASSQRDQPQHFGDGTRLSIL.

Comment on this clonotype: This sequence may be a read error, since a much larger clone differs from it by one base. The V and J genes are TRBV29-1 and TRBJ1-1, with D possibly matching TRBD1 (5 bases). Germline assignment: CDR1 SQVTM and CDR2 ANQGSEA. The CDR3 has 13 amino acids. In nucleotides, the CDR3 is TGCGGCGTTGGCGGAGGGGAGAACACTGAAGCTTTCTTT. This gives the protein CGVGGGENTEAFF.

The V call is TRBV5-1, the J call TRBJ2-1, with 8 positions matching TRBD2. V was clipped by 6 bases and J by 3 bases; unmatched bases: 11. The length of the CDR3 is 16 residues. Germline CDR1 reads SGHRS; CDR2 reads YFSETQ. CDR3 nucleotide sequence: TGCGCCAGCACCCCCCTGGGTAGCGGGGTCTACAATGAGCAGTTCTTC. This translates into CASTPLGSGVYNEQFF.

The table lists this clonotype with a few counts. V gene TRBV7-8 combines with J gene TRBJ1-5; 8 nucleotides align to TRBD1. CDR1 is SGHVS and CDR2 is FQNEAQ in the germline V gene. CDR3 size: 16 residues. Germline trimming cut 5 bases from V and 3 bases from J; bases unmatched to any gene: 9. The CDR3 spells CASSPDWTGINQPQHF. CDR3 coding DNA: TGTGCCAGCAGCCCAGATTGGACAGGGATCAATCAGCCCCAGCATTTT.

This clonotype was counted ten times or more. The rearrangement joins TRBV12-3 or TRBV12-4 to TRBJ1-6; no firm D call. The CDR3 is 14 amino acids. V lost 2 bases and J lost 7, with 9 bases in between. The CDR3 nucleotides read TGTGCCAGCAGTTTAAAGGGTATGAATTCACCCCTCCACTTT. As protein: CASSLKGMNSPLHF.

The J gene is TRBJ1-5, the V gene TRBV29-1; maybe TRBD1 (6 bases). CDR3 length equals 13 residues. Trimming took off 7 bases at V and 3 bases at J, with 13 bases between the two ends. Germline V CDR1 and CDR2: SQVTM, ANQGSEA. The CDR3 protein is CSGSEGDNQPQHF. The CDR3 DNA is TGCAGCGGGAGTGAGGGGGACAATCAGCCCCAGCATTTT.

This clonotype was counted between two and nine times. The chain has TRBV7-9 and TRBJ1-1; D gene unclear. Germline V gene lookup returns CDR1 SEHNR and CDR2 FQNEAQ (reference sequence). The CDR3 has 13 amino acids. Trimming stripped 8 bases from V and 3 bases from J, with 13 bases between. The CDR3 loop is CASFAGSYTEAFF. As DNA, the CDR3 is TGTGCCAGCTTTGCGGGAAGTTACACTGAAGCTTTCTTT.

This clonotype was detected ten times or more. The chain carries TRBV2 and TRBJ1-2; 7 bases map to TRBD1. Germline CDR1 reads SNHLY; CDR2 reads FYNNEI. The V and J ends lost 1 base and 4 bases, in that order; junction bases with no gene match: 3. The CDR3 contains 14 residues. Here the CDR3 reads CASSEGGGGYGYTF. The CDR3 nucleotides read TGTGCCAGCAGTGAAGGAGGGGGCGGCTATGGCTACACCTTC.

CDR3 residues: CASGLSSEQYF. As DNA, the CDR3 is TGTGCCAGCGGACTAAGCTCCGAGCAGTACTTC. The chain joins TRBV28 to TRBJ2-7, with D possibly TRBD2 on 6 matching bases. V was clipped by 8 bases and J by 6 bases, with 11 bases between them. CDR1 is MDHEN and CDR2 is SYDVKM in the germline V gene. The CDR3 runs 11 residues.

This clonotype was recorded at least ten times. The V and J genes are TRBV20-1 and TRBJ2-5, with unresolved D. The CDR3 is 15 residues long. Trimming removed 0 bases from V and 5 bases from J, with 16 bases in between. Germline V gives CDR1 DFQATT, CDR2 SNEGSKA (reference sequence). The CDR3 coding sequence is TGCAGTGCTAGAGATAAGAGTCTCCTGGGGGAGACCCAGTACTTC. Translating it yields CSARDKSLLGETQYF.

This clonotype was found a few times. The gene calls are TRBV5-6 and TRBJ1-2; TRBD1 aligns across 7 bases. This CDR3 region has 13 residues. The V gene end was trimmed by 4 bases and the J gene end by 4 bases; junction bases not matched to a gene: 4. CDR1 is SGHDT and CDR2 is YYEEEE in the germline V gene. The CDR3 here is CASSTGAGYGYTF. CDR3 in DNA: TGTGCCAGCAGCACAGGGGCGGGCTATGGCTACACCTTC.

The chain links TRBV10-3 to TRBJ2-4; 9 nucleotides line up with TRBD2. CDR1 is ENHRY, CDR2 SYGVKD, per germline. The CDR3 totals 16 residues. J lost 2 bases, V lost 2 bases, and 4 bases had no gene match. The CDR3 nucleotides are TGTGCCATCAGTGAGAGCGGGGGGACTTCCAAAAACATTCAGTACTTC. Translation: CAISESGGTSKNIQYF.

This clonotype was observed a few times. The V call is TRBV7-2, the J call TRBJ1-6; a possible D gene is TRBD1 (6 bases). The CDR3 covers 16 residues. Between the trimmed V and J ends, which lost 5 bases and 9 bases, there was a span of 20 bases. CDR1 is SGHTA, CDR2 FQGNSA, per germline. CDR3 nucleotide sequence: TGTGCCAGCAGCCAAGCCGTTGACAGGTTCTCTTCACCCCTCCACTTT. Encoded protein: CASSQAVDRFSSPLHF.

This clonotype was observed many times. This chain links TRBV7-2 with TRBJ2-1; 10 positions agree with TRBD2. V lost 2 bases and J lost 9; bases outside the gene matches: 10. CDR3 length: 16 amino acids. The V gene's germline CDR1 is SGHTA and CDR2 FQGNSA. The CDR3 coding sequence is TGTGCCAGCAGCTTATCACGGCTAGCGGGAGTGGGTGAGCAGTTCTTC. It codes for CASSLSRLAGVGEQFF.

The sample holds many counts of this clonotype. The chain recombines TRBV6-1 with TRBJ2-7; the D gene is possibly TRBD2 (5 bases). The length of the CDR3 is 12 residues. Germline V gene lookup returns CDR1 MNHNS and CDR2 SASEGT. Trimming shortened V by 10 bases and J by 5 bases, and 15 bases separated the two germline ends. The chain's CDR3 is CATTGFGHEQYF. The CDR3 DNA sequence: TGTGCCACCACGGGGTTTGGGCACGAGCAGTACTTC.